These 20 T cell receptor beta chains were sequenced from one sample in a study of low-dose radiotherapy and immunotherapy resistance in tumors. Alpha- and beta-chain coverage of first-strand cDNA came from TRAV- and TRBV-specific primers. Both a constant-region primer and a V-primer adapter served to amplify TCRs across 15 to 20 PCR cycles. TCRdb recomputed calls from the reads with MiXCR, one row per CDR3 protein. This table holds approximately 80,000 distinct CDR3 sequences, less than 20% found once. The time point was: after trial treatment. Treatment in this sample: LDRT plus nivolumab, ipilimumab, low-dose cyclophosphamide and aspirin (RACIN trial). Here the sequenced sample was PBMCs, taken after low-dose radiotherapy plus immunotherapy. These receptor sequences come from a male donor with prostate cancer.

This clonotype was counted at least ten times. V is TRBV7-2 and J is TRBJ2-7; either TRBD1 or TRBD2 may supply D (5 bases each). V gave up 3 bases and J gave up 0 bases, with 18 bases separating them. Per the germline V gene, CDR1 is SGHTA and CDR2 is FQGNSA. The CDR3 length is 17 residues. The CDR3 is CASSLLPGPTDSYEQYF. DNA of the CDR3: TGTGCCAGCAGCTTGTTACCGGGACCCACGGACTCCTACGAGCAGTACTTC.

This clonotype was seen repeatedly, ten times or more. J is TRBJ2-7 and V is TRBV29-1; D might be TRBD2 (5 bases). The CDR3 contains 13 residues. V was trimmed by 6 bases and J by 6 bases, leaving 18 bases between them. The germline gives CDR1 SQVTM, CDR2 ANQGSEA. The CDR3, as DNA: TGCAGCGTCATGCCGGCGGGCCAACTCGAGCAGTACTTC. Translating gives CSVMPAGQLEQYF.

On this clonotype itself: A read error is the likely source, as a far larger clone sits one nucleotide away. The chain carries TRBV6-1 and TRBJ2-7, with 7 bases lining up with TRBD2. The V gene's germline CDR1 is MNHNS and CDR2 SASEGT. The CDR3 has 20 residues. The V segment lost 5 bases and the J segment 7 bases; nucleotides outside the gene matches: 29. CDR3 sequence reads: CASSSRPSGPAINSYNEQYF. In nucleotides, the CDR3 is TGTGCCAGCAGTTCCCGACCTAGCGGCCCAGCCATTAACTCCTACAATGAGCAGTACTTC.

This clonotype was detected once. CDR3 coding DNA: TGTGCCAGCAGCCAGGGACAGGGTCTGGGCACCATATATTTT. The encoded protein is CASSQGQGLGTIYF. The V call is TRBV3-1, the J call TRBJ1-3; 9 bases align to TRBD1. The junction had 6 bases not matched to a gene; V was cut back by 3 bases and J by 9 bases. Germline-derived CDR1 and CDR2 are LGHDT and YNNKEL (reference sequence). This CDR3 comprises 14 residues. Full variable domain (remainder filled in from reference TRBV3-1 and TRBJ1-3): DTAVSQTPKYLVTQMGNDKSIKCEQNLGHDTMYWYKQDSKKFLKIMFSYNNKELIINETVPNRFSPKSPDKAHLNLHINSLELGDSAVYFCASSQGQGLGTIYFGEGSWLTVV.

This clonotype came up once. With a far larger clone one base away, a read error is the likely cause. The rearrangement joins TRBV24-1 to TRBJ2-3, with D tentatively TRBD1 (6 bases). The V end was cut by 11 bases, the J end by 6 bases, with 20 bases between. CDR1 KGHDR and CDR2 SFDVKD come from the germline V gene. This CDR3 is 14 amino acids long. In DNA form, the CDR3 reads TGTGCCAGCAGCGAGACAGGAGTGGGGGATACGCAGTATTTT. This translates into CASSETGVGDTQYF.

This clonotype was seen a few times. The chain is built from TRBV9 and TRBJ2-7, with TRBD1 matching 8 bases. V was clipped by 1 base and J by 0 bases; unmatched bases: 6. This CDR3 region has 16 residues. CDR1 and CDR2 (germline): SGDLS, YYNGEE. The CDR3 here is CASSVRDRIFSYEQYF. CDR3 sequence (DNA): TGTGCCAGCAGCGTAAGGGACAGGATATTCTCCTACGAGCAGTACTTC.

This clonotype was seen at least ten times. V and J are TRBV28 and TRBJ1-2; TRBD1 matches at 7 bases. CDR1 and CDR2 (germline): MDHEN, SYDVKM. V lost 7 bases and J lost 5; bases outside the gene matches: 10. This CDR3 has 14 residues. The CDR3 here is CASTLRGGGYGYTF. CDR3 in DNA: TGTGCCAGCACCTTAAGAGGGGGCGGTTATGGCTACACCTTC.

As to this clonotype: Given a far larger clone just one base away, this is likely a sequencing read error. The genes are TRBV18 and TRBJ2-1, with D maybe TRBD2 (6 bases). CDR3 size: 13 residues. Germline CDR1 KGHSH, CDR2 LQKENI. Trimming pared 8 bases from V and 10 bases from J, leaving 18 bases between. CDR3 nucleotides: TGTGCCAGCACGCCAAGGGACTCCTACGAGCAGTTCTTC. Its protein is CASTPRDSYEQFF.

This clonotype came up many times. The CDR3 nucleotides are TGTGCCAGCAGCCCGGGACAAAACACTGAAGCTTTCTTT. This encodes CASSPGQNTEAFF. The chain employs TRBV14 and TRBJ1-1, with D possibly TRBD1 on 6 matching bases. The CDR3 length is 13 residues. Between the trimmed V and J ends, which lost 4 bases and 2 bases, there was a span of 8 bases. Per germline, CDR1 SGHDN and CDR2 FVKESK.

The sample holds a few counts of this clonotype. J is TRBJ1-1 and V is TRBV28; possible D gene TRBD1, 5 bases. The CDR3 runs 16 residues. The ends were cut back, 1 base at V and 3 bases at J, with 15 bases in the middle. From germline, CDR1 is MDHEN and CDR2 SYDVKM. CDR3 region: CASSLSPGAGDTEAFF. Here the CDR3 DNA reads TGTGCCAGCAGTTTATCCCCTGGGGCCGGAGACACTGAAGCTTTCTTT.

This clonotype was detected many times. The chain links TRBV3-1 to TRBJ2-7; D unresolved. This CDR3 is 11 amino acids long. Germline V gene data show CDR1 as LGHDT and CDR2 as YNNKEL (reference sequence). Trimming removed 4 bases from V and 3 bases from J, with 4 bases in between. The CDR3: CASSRVYEQYF. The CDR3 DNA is TGTGCCAGCAGCCGGGTCTACGAGCAGTACTTC.

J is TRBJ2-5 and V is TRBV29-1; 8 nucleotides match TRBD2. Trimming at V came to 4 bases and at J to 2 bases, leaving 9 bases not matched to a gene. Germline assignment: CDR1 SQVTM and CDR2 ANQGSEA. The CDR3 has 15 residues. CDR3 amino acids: CSVARSSGPQETQYF. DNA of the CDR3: TGCAGCGTTGCCAGGTCTAGCGGGCCACAAGAGACCCAGTACTTC.

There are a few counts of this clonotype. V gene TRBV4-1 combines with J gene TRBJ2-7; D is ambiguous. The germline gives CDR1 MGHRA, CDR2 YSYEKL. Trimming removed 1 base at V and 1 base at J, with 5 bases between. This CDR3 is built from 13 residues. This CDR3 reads CASSQVVSYEQYF. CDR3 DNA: TGCGCCAGCAGCCAAGTGGTTTCCTACGAGCAGTACTTC.

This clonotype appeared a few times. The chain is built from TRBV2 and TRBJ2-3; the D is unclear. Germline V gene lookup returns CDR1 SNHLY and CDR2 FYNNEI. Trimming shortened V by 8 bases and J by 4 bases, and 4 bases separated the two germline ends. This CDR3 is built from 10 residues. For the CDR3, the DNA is TGTGCCAGCTCAGCAGATACGCAGTATTTT. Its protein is CASSADTQYF.

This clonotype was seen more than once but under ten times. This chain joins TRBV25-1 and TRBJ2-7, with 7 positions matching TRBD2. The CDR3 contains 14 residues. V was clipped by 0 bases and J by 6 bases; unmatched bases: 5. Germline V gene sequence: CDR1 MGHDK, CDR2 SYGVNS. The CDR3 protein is CASSEYFGGVEQYF. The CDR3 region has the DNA TGTGCCAGCAGTGAATATTTTGGGGGGGTCGAGCAGTACTTC.

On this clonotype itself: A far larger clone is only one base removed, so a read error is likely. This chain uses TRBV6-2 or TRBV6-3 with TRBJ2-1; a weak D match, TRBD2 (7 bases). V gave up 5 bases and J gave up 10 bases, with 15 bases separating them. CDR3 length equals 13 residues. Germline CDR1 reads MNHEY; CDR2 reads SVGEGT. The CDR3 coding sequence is TGTGCCAGCAGTGTGGGGGGGCTCTACGAGCAGTTCTTC. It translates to CASSVGGLYEQFF.

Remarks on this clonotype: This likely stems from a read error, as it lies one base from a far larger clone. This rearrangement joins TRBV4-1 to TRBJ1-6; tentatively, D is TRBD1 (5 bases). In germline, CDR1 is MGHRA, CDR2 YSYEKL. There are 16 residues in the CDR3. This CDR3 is CASSQGATEATSPLHF. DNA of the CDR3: TGTGCCAGCAGCCAAGGGGCTACGGAGGCAACCTCACCCCTCCACTTT.

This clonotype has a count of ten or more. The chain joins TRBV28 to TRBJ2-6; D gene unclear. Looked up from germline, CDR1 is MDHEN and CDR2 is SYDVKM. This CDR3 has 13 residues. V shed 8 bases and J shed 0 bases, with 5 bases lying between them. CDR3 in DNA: TGTGCCAGCTTCAACTCTGGGGCCAACGTCCTGACTTTC. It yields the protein CASFNSGANVLTF.

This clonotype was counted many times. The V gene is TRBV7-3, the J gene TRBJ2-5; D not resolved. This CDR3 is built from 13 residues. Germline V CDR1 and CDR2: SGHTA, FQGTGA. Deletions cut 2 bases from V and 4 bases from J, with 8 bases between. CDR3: CASSLGLRETQYF. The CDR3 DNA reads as TGTGCCAGCAGCTTAGGGCTCCGAGAGACCCAGTACTTC.

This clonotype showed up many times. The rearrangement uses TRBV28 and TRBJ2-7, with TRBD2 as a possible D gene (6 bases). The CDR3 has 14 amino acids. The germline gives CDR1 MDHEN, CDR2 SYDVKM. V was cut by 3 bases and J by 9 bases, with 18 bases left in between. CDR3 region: CASSLGDQMRGQYF. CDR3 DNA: TGTGCCAGCAGTTTGGGGGACCAGATGCGGGGGCAGTACTTC.